The rows below give T cell receptor beta chains drawn from one sample of a study of blood T cell repertoires in COVID-19. Some clones are missing from TCRdb's copy, which holds only in-frame ones; the method was immunoSEQ multiplex PCR. The sample carries some 170,000 clones, around 83% recorded once. Sample: PBMCs or T cells enriched from blood (not recorded which). Receptors originate from a man between 50 and 59 years old who had recovered from COVID-19. CDR3s include the opening cysteine and the closing phenylalanine or tryptophan. A D gene is named only where the DNA matches it firmly. Rows give clone size only sometimes, using once, few, many, or a class for an expanded clone.

clone_size j_call d_call v_call cdr3_aa cdr3_nt
- TRBJ1-5 TRBD1 TRBV19 CASSRGQGASQPQHF TGTGCCAGTAGTAGGGGACAGGGGGCATCTCAGCCCCAGCATTTT
- TRBJ2-7 - TRBV5-1 CASSLEAAGYEQYF TGCGCCAGCAGCTTGGAGGCGGCGGGATACGAGCAGTACTTC
few TRBJ2-7 - TRBV7-3 CASSLMAGTSYEQYF TGTGCCAGCAGCCTGATGGCGGGGACTTCCTACGAGCAGTACTTC
- TRBJ1-5 - TRBV7-8 CASSLKLRESQPQHF TGTGCCAGCAGCTTAAAATTGAGGGAAAGTCAGCCCCAGCATTTT
once TRBJ1-1 TRBD1 TRBV6-5 CASSSGTGAKEAFF TGTGCCAGCAGCTCCGGGACAGGGGCAAAGGAAGCTTTCTTT
once TRBJ2-7 TRBD2 TRBV15 CATSRNPGGVTYEQYF TGTGCCACCAGCAGAAACCCGGGGGGGGTCACCTACGAGCAGTACTTC
- TRBJ2-7 - TRBV6-7 CASSFRGSYEQYF TGTGCCAGCAGCTTTAGAGGAAGCTACGAGCAGTACTTC
- TRBJ1-2 - TRBV19 CASRTTDYTF TGTGCCAGTAGGACTACTGACTACACCTTC
- TRBJ2-7 - TRBV19 CASSIAPPGAYEQYF TGTGCCAGTAGTATAGCCCCACCGGGGGCCTACGAGCAGTACTTC
- TRBJ1-2 - TRBV9 CASSTGQYGYTF TGTGCCAGCAGCACCGGACAGTATGGCTACACCTTC
- TRBJ2-1 TRBD2 TRBV3-1/TRBV3-2 CASSQDKLRLAGGNEQFF TGTGCCAGCAGCCAAGATAAGTTAAGACTAGCGGGGGGCAATGAGCAGTTCTTC
- TRBJ2-7 TRBD1 TRBV10-3 CAISEAETGAYEQYF TGTGCCATCAGTGAGGCCGAAACAGGGGCCTACGAGCAGTACTTC
- TRBJ2-7 TRBD2 TRBV6-5 CASSLEAGGAYEQYF TGTGCCAGCAGCCTAGAGGCGGGGGGGGCCTACGAGCAGTACTTC
- TRBJ1-5 - TRBV2 CASREVGQPQHF TGTGCCAGCAGAGAGGTTGGTCAGCCCCAGCATTTT
- TRBJ1-2 - TRBV5-1 CASSLVSPPPGGYTF TGCGCCAGCAGCTTGGTTTCCCCGCCCCCGGGGGGCTACACCTTC
- TRBJ2-1 - TRBV7-3 CASSSTRGGYNEQFF TGTGCCAGCAGCTCGACGCGGGGCGGTTACAATGAGCAGTTCTTC
- TRBJ2-7 TRBD2 TRBV5-1 CASINKRGEQYF TGCGCCAGCATAAACAAGCGGGGCGAGCAGTACTTC
- TRBJ1-2 - TRBV2 CASSEQAYGYTF TGTGCCAGCAGTGAACAGGCGTATGGCTACACCTTC
- TRBJ1-1 - TRBV30 CAFHRDPTEAFF TGTGCCTTCCACAGGGACCCGACTGAAGCTTTCTTT
- TRBJ2-1 TRBD2 TRBV7-3 CASSPAGGLPQFF TGTGCCAGCAGCCCAGCGGGGGGCCTGCCTCAGTTCTTC
- TRBJ1-3 - TRBV4-1 CASSRPSPQGFGNTIYF TGCGCCAGCAGCCGCCCGAGCCCGCAGGGATTTGGAAACACCATATATTTT
- TRBJ2-1 - TRBV11-3 CASSIPGYEQFF TGTGCCAGCAGCATTCCCGGGTATGAGCAGTTCTTC
- TRBJ1-6 TRBD1 TRBV9 CASSAGQGRSPLHF TGTGCCAGCAGCGCGGGACAGGGGCGTTCACCCCTCCACTTT
- TRBJ1-2 TRBD1 TRBV3-1/TRBV3-2 CASSQVGTGTWGYTF TGTGCCAGCAGCCAAGTGGGGACAGGGACATGGGGCTACACCTTC
- TRBJ2-1 TRBD1 TRBV14 CASSLDRGSYNEQFF TGTGCCAGCAGCCTGGACAGGGGCTCCTACAATGAGCAGTTCTTC
- TRBJ1-3 - TRBV11-3 CASSDNSGNTIYF TGTGCCAGCAGCGACAACTCTGGAAACACCATATATTTT
- TRBJ2-2 TRBD1 TRBV5-5 CASSLRQGMSGELFF TGTGCCAGCAGCTTAAGACAGGGGATGAGCGGGGAGCTGTTTTTT
- TRBJ1-3 - TRBV11-2 CASSLYMGKGGPSGNTIYF TGTGCCAGCAGCCTCTATATGGGCAAGGGAGGCCCTTCTGGAAACACCATATATTTT
few TRBJ2-7 TRBD1 TRBV13 CASSLEGAPYEQYF TGTGCCAGCAGCTTAGAGGGGGCCCCCTACGAGCAGTACTTC
once TRBJ1-4 - TRBV25-1 CAREVNEKLFF TGTGCCAGAGAGGTTAATGAAAAACTGTTTTTT
- TRBJ2-5 TRBD2 TRBV30 CAWSVGTSGGETQYF TGTGCCTGGAGTGTCGGGACTAGCGGGGGAGAGACCCAGTACTTC
- TRBJ1-5 TRBD1 TRBV28 CASSFTWDRSLTSQPQHF TGTGCCAGCAGTTTTACCTGGGACAGATCTTTAACGAGTCAGCCCCAGCATTTT
- TRBJ2-1 - TRBV21-1 CASSLWTGGGEQFF TGTGCCAGCAGCCTCTGGACAGGGGGTGGTGAGCAGTTCTTC
- TRBJ2-1 - TRBV11-3 CASSLDLQGRSEQFF TGTGCCAGCAGCTTAGATCTCCAGGGTCGAAGTGAGCAGTTCTTC
- TRBJ2-1 - TRBV11-2 CASSLDTFEWREQFF TGTGCCAGCAGCTTAGATACCTTTGAGTGGAGGGAGCAGTTCTTC
- TRBJ1-1 - TRBV27 CASSLSHRRGNTEAFF TGTGCCAGCAGTTTATCCCATAGACGGGGGAACACTGAAGCTTTCTTT
- TRBJ1-2 TRBD1 TRBV6-5 CASSYLQGYGYTF TGTGCCAGCAGTTACCTACAGGGGTATGGCTACACCTTC
- TRBJ2-5 TRBD1 TRBV19 CASSPGQGLETQYF TGTGCCAGTAGTCCGGGACAGGGTTTAGAGACCCAGTACTTC
- TRBJ1-1 - TRBV5-4 CASSPRNRDIAEAFF TGTGCCAGCAGCCCGAGGAACAGGGATATAGCTGAAGCTTTCTTT
once TRBJ1-2 TRBD1 TRBV24-1 CATSDNDRGYGYTF TGTGCCACCAGTGACAACGACAGGGGGTATGGCTACACCTTC
- TRBJ1-2 - TRBV6-5 CASSYSNGNYGYTF TGTGCCAGCAGTTACTCGAACGGGAACTATGGCTACACCTTC
- TRBJ2-1 - TRBV6-5 CASSLGHDYYNEQFF TGTGCCAGCAGTCTGGGACACGATTACTACAATGAGCAGTTCTTC
- TRBJ2-7 TRBD1 TRBV5-1 CASSFDSGQGYEQYF TGCGCCAGCAGCTTTGATAGTGGACAGGGCTACGAGCAGTACTTC
- TRBJ2-3 TRBD2 TRBV4-1 CASRRGLAGDRDTQYF TGCGCCAGCAGGAGGGGGCTAGCGGGGGACCGGGATACGCAGTATTTT
- TRBJ2-2 - TRBV19 CAILDWNTGELFF TGTGCCATTCTCGACTGGAACACCGGGGAGCTGTTTTTT
- TRBJ2-2 TRBD1 TRBV5-5 CASSLEGQAANTGELFF TGTGCCAGCAGCTTGGAGGGACAGGCTGCGAACACCGGGGAGCTGTTTTTT
few TRBJ1-1 - TRBV19 CASSITGVNTEAFF TGTGCCAGTAGTATCACGGGGGTGAACACTGAAGCTTTCTTT
- TRBJ2-2 TRBD1 TRBV6-5 CASSAGGTRTGELFF TGTGCCAGCAGCGCAGGGGGTACCAGGACCGGGGAGCTGTTTTTT